This TCR beta chain was recorded in a study of spatial heterogeneity in lung cancer. In germline, CDR1 is SGHTA, CDR2 FQGNSA. This CDR3 has 14 residues. The V end was cut by 0 bases, the J end by 7 bases, with 10 bases between. This clonotype occurred many times. What it recognizes is unknown. Findings of the study overall: There were more appearances of ubiquitous expanded tumor TCRs in blood at resection than at follow-up.

The sample's time point: sample taken at primary tumor resection. In TCRdb, the 5' RACE reads were re-called with MiXCR into one record per CDR3 protein. The table lists 11,000 or so distinct CDR3 sequences, around 3.4% of them singletons. The sample in question was PBMCs, obtained at surgery. The chain carries TRBV7-2 and TRBJ2-1; possible D gene TRBD2, 5 bases. This clonotype was sampled from a female donor with early-stage non-small cell lung cancer. The CDR3 spells CASSLARVGNEQFF. The CDR3 DNA is TGTGCCAGCAGCTTAGCGCGGGTGGGGAATGAGCAGTTCTTC.